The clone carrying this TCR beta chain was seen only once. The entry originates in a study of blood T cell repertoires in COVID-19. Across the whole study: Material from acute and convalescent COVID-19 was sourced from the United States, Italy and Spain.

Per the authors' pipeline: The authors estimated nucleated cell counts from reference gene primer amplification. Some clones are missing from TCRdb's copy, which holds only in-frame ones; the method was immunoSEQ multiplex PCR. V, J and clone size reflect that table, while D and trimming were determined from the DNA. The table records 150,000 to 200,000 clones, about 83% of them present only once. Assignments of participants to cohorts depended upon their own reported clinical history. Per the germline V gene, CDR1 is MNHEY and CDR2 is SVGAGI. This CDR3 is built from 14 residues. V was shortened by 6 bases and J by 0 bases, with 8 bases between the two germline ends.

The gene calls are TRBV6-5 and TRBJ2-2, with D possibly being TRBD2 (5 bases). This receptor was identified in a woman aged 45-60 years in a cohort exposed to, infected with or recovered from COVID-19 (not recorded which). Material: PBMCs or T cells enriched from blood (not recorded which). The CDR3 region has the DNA TGTGCCAGCAGCCGGGGTTCGAACACCGGGGAGCTGTTTTTT. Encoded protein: CASSRGSNTGELFF.